A single sample gave rise to the 14 T cell receptor beta chains below, sequenced in a study of Graves' ophthalmopathy and Graves' hyperthyroidism. Amplification from RNA transcripts yielded the TCR beta CDR3 regions. The first round was an RT-PCR with HTBI primers, and the second round was a multiplex PCR. Each CDR3 protein gets one entry after TCRdb re-called the multiplex PCR reads with MiXCR. Of 500,000 to 700,000 distinct CDR3 sequences detected, around a fifth appear once; the ten largest clones hold about 6.6%. Sequenced input: peripheral blood. The receptors come from a woman aged 18-29 years with stable Graves' hyperthyroidism. Some clones in this sample may be carry-over from other donors' samples.

This clonotype was found a few times. V usage is TRBV12-3 or TRBV12-4 and J usage is TRBJ1-5; 7 positions agree with TRBD1. The V gene end was trimmed by 6 bases and the J gene end by 5 bases; junction bases not matched to a gene: 4. The CDR3 length is 13 residues. The CDR3 protein is CASSPGQDQPQHF. CDR3 bases: TGTGCCAGCAGCCCTGGACAGGATCAGCCCCAGCATTTT.

This clonotype showed up many times. The V call is TRBV6-1, the J call TRBJ2-7; 7 bases are shared with TRBD1. Per germline, CDR1 MNHNS and CDR2 SASEGT. V shed 11 bases and J 3 bases; nucleotides not matched to a gene: 13. This CDR3 has 14 residues. In nucleotides, the CDR3 is TGTGCCGCAAACGCCGGGACAGAACTCTACGAGCAGTACTTC. This translates into CAANAGTELYEQYF.

This chain joins TRBV3-1 and TRBJ2-7, with 14 bases matching TRBD2. V was clipped by 4 bases and J by 5 bases; unmatched bases: 13. Germline values: CDR1 LGHDT, CDR2 YNNKEL (reference sequence). The CDR3 runs to 18 residues. In DNA form, the CDR3 reads TGTGCCAGCAGCCGGAGGACTAGCGGGAGGACCAAGGTCCACGAGCAGTACTTC. This encodes CASSRRTSGRTKVHEQYF.

The genes are TRBV2 and TRBJ2-7; D is ambiguous. The CDR3 spans 14 residues. The V gene's germline CDR1 is SNHLY and CDR2 FYNNEI. V lost 6 bases to trimming and J lost 0 bases, with 12 bases between them. The DNA for the CDR3 is TGTGCCAGCAGCTATACACAGAACTCCTACGAGCAGTACTTC. Its protein product is CASSYTQNSYEQYF.

This clonotype was observed a handful of times. The V and J genes are TRBV28 and TRBJ2-1, with 10 bases lining up with TRBD2. CDR3 length equals 20 residues. In germline, CDR1 is MDHEN, CDR2 SYDVKM. V lost 2 bases and J lost 3; bases outside the gene matches: 16. The CDR3 DNA follows: TGTGCCAGCAGTTTAGGGGGAGTAAGTTATAGCGGGAGGTTCTACAATGAGCAGTTCTTC. As protein: CASSLGGVSYSGRFYNEQFF.

Ten or more counts support this clonotype. V is TRBV7-3 and J is TRBJ1-5, with 7 nucleotides matching TRBD1. Germline V gene data show CDR1 as SGHTA and CDR2 as FQGTGA. There are 18 residues in the CDR3. V trimming: 1 base; J trimming: 3 bases; junction bases outside the gene matches: 12. CDR3 loop: CASSLKEGGRGDNQPQHF. The CDR3 nucleotides read TGTGCCAGCAGCTTAAAGGAAGGAGGCAGGGGGGACAATCAGCCCCAGCATTTT.

The chain couples TRBV11-2 to TRBJ1-3; perhaps TRBD1 as D (5 bases). CDR1 SGHAT and CDR2 FQNNGV come from the germline V gene. Between the trimmed V and J ends, which lost 3 bases and 4 bases, there was a span of 16 bases. The CDR3 sequence is 16 residues long. In nucleotides, the CDR3 is TGTGCCAGCAGCTTGGGGGGAGTGGGGCTAGGAAACACCATATATTTT. This translates into CASSLGGVGLGNTIYF.

The chain is built from TRBV6-1 and TRBJ2-3; D uncertain. Germline CDR1 reads MNHNS; CDR2 reads SASEGT. V lost 2 bases and J lost 1, with 7 bases in between. The CDR3 sequence is 14 residues long. CDR3 amino acids: CASSEQKGTDTQYF. The CDR3, as DNA: TGTGCCAGCAGTGAACAAAAGGGCACAGATACGCAGTATTTT.

V and J are TRBV7-3 and TRBJ2-2, with 13 bases fitting TRBD2. This CDR3 is 19 amino acids long. The V gene's germline CDR1 is SGHTA and CDR2 FQGTGA. J lost 8 bases, V lost 4 bases, and 16 bases had no gene match. The CDR3 spells CASSSTNTPGLAGKGELFF. In nucleotides, the CDR3 is TGTGCCAGCAGCTCAACCAACACGCCGGGACTAGCGGGAAAAGGGGAGCTGTTTTTT.

This clonotype was recorded many times. The V and J genes are TRBV27 and TRBJ2-7, with a weak D call TRBD1 (6 bases). The CDR3 runs to 13 residues. Trimming pared 5 bases from V and 2 bases from J, leaving 10 bases between. Germline CDR1 reads MNHEY; CDR2 reads SMNVEV (reference sequence). Written as DNA, the CDR3 is TGTGCCAGCAGTGCAGGGGAGACCTACGAGCAGTACTTC. Translation gives CASSAGETYEQYF.

This clonotype was observed at least ten times. The chain has TRBV7-2 and TRBJ2-7; no reliable D call. This CDR3 is 12 amino acids long. V shed 4 bases and J shed 3 bases, with 7 bases lying between them. Looked up from germline, CDR1 is SGHTA and CDR2 is FQGNSA. In DNA, the CDR3 is TGTGCCAGCAGCTACCACAACTACGAGCAGTACTTC. Translated, it gives CASSYHNYEQYF.

This clonotype was found many times. The chain employs TRBV5-1 and TRBJ2-7; 7 positions match TRBD1. CDR1 and CDR2 from the germline V gene are SGHRS and YFSETQ. With 3 bases clipped from V and 5 bases from J, the junction kept 5 bases outside the gene matches. CDR3 length: 13 residues. The chain's CDR3 is CASSSQGVHEQYF. CDR3 DNA: TGCGCCAGCAGCTCCCAGGGGGTCCACGAGCAGTACTTC.

Many counts were recorded for this clonotype. The genes are TRBV6-8 and TRBJ2-2; D gene uncertain. Per germline, CDR1 MNHGY and CDR2 SAAAGT. V was shortened by 7 bases and J by 1 base, with 4 bases between the two germline ends. The CDR3 extends over 12 amino acids. CDR3 sequence: CASNLNTGELFF. The CDR3 region has the DNA TGTGCCAGCAACTTGAACACCGGGGAGCTGTTTTTT.

This clonotype occurred a few times. V and J are TRBV6-2 or TRBV6-3 and TRBJ1-2; D perhaps matches TRBD1 (5 bases). There are 12 residues in the CDR3. Germline loops: CDR1 MNHEY, CDR2 SVGEGT. V was pared by 2 bases and J by 14 bases, with 15 bases between. The CDR3 sequence: CASSYEVGARTF. The CDR3 DNA reads TGTGCCAGCAGTTACGAGGTCGGGGCTAGGACCTTC.